A selection of T cell receptor beta chains follows, all from one sample in a study of early T cells in non-severe SARS-CoV-2 infection. TCRdb recomputed calls from the 5' RACE reads with MiXCR, one row per CDR3 protein. In the table there are 100,000 to 120,000 distinct CDR3 sequences, around 12% of which are singletons. The specimen comprised whole blood, sampled at baseline. These receptors all come from an adult who was a healthcare worker with PCR-confirmed SARS-CoV-2 infection or an uninfected control (not recorded which). The CDR3 runs from the conserved cysteine through the conserved F or W. D genes are given only for firm matches. The listing skips clone size in some rows; elsewhere it reads once, few, many or a size class.

CDR3nt	CDR3aa	d_gene	v_gene	j_gene	abundance
TGTGCCTGGAGATTGAAAGGGTATACCTACAATGAGCAGTTCTTC	CAWRLKGYTYNEQFF	NA	TRBV30	TRBJ2-1	few
TGTGCCAGCAGTTTAGGGCACGAGCAGTACTTC	CASSLGHEQYF	NA	TRBV12-3/TRBV12-4	TRBJ2-7	NA
TGCGCCAGCAGAGGGACAGGCACCGGGAGCGGGAGGCCTTACGAGCAGTACTTC	CASRGTGTGSGRPYEQYF	NA	TRBV4-1	TRBJ2-7	once
TGTGCCAGCAGTTACTTGTGGAGTGTAACCTACGAGCAGTACTTC	CASSYLWSVTYEQYF	NA	TRBV6-2/TRBV6-3	TRBJ2-7	few
TGCAGTGCTATCCCCAGAGGGTCCATCTATGGCTACACCTTC	CSAIPRGSIYGYTF	NA	TRBV20-1	TRBJ1-2	many
TGTGCCAGAAGCTTGGATAACAAGGAGAGCACTGAAGCTTTCTTT	CARSLDNKESTEAFF	NA	TRBV5-3	TRBJ1-1	many
TGTGCCAGCAGTTACTCGAGCATTACTAGCGGGGTTTACAATGAGCAGTTCTTC	CASSYSSITSGVYNEQFF	TRBD2	TRBV6-6	TRBJ2-1	NA
TGTGCCAGCAGTTCGCCAGGGACTAGCATCTACAATGAGCAGTTCTTC	CASSSPGTSIYNEQFF	TRBD2	TRBV6-5	TRBJ2-1	few
TGTGCCAGCAGCCAATGGACAGGGTCCCATGGCTACACCTTC	CASSQWTGSHGYTF	TRBD1	TRBV3-1	TRBJ1-2	NA
TGCGCCAGCAGCTTAGACAGGGAACCCCTCCACTTT	CASSLDREPLHF	TRBD1	TRBV5-1	TRBJ1-6	NA